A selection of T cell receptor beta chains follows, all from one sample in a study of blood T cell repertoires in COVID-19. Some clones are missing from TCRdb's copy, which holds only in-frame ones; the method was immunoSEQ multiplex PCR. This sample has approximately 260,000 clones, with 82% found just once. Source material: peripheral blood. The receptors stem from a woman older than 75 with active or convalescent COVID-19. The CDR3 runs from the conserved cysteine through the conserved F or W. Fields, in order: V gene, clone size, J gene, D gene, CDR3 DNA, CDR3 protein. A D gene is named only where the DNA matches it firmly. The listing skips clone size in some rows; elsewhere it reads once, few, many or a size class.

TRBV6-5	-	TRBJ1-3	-	TGTGCCAGCTCCTCAACGCAGGGAAACACCATATATTTT	CASSSTQGNTIYF
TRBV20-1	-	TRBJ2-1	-	TGCAGTGCAAACACAGGGTTTGAGCAGTTCTTC	CSANTGFEQFF
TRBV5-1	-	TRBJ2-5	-	TGCGCCAGCAGCTTACCCACAACTAGCTTGGAGACCCAGTACTTC	CASSLPTTSLETQYF
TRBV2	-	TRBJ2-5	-	TGTGCCAGCAGTAGTCAGTTACAAGAGACCCAGTACTTC	CASSSQLQETQYF
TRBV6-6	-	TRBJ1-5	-	TGTGCCAGCAGTTACTCGATCAGGGCAGAGTTTCAGCCCCAGCATTTT	CASSYSIRAEFQPQHF
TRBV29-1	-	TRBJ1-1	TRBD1	TGCAGCGTTTCGGCAGGGGGCACTGAAGCTTTCTTT	CSVSAGGTEAFF
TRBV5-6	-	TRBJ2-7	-	TGTGCCAGCAGCTCGGGACTCTACCCCTACGAGCAGTACTTC	CASSSGLYPYEQYF
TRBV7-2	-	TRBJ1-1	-	TGTGCCAGCAGCTTAGCGCCGGGGAACACTGAAGCTTTCTTT	CASSLAPGNTEAFF
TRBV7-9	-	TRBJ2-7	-	TGTGCCAGCAGCAAACAGGGTCCCCTCTACGAGCAGTACTTC	CASSKQGPLYEQYF
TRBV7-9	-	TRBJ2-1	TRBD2	TGTGCCAGCAGCTTAGGACTTTTAGCGGGAGTGAACCATGAGCAGTTCTTC	CASSLGLLAGVNHEQFF
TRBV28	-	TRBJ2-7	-	TGTGCCAGCAGTAGATCCGGGACTTACGCCTACGAGCAGTACTTC	CASSRSGTYAYEQYF
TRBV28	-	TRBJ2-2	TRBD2	TGTGCCAGCAGCCTTGTCCAAGCGGGGGACACCGGGGAGCTGTTTTTT	CASSLVQAGDTGELFF
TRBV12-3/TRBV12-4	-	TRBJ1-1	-	TGTGCCAGCACCCTGACAGGAACTGTTGAAGCTTTCTTT	CASTLTGTVEAFF
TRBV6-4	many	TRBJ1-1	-	TGTGCCAGCAGCGAGGACACCCTCACTGAAGCTTTCTTT	CASSEDTLTEAFF
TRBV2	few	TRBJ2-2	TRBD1	TGTGCCAGCAGCGCGGCCCACAGGGGAGGGGAGCTGTTTTTT	CASSAAHRGGELFF
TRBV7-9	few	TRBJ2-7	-	TGTGCCAGCAGTTCAGGGCTGAAGCAGTACTTC	CASSSGLKQYF
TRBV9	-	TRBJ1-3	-	TGTGCCAGCAGCGCCATCAGTTTTTTCCCTGGAAACACCATATATTTT	CASSAISFFPGNTIYF
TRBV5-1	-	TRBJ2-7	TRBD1	TGCGCCAGCAGCAGGGACAGGACAAGCTCCTACGAGCAGTACTTC	CASSRDRTSSYEQYF
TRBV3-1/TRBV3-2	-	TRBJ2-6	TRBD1	TGTGCCAGCAGCCATCGGTATGGACAGGAAAAATCTGGGGCCAACGTCCTGACTTTC	CASSHRYGQEKSGANVLTF
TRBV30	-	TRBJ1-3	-	TGTGCCTGGAGGAAACTTAGCTCTGGAAACACCATATATTTT	CAWRKLSSGNTIYF
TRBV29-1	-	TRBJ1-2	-	TGCAGCGTTGAGGGATGGGGCCGAAACTATGGCTACACCTTC	CSVEGWGRNYGYTF
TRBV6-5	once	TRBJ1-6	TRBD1	TGTGCCAGCAGCCGACAGGGAGATTCACCCCTCCACTTT	CASSRQGDSPLHF
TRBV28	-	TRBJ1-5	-	TGTGCCAGCAGTTTGCCCTGGGGCGGTTTAAGCAATCAGCCCCAGCATTTT	CASSLPWGGLSNQPQHF
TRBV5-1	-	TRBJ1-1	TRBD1	TGCGCCAGCAGCTTACAACCGGGACAGGGGGCCGTAAACACTGAAGCTTTCTTT	CASSLQPGQGAVNTEAFF
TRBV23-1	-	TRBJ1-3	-	TGCGCCAGCAGTCAACCCACGGGGGGTACAGGGCGGAATGAGAACACCATATATTTT	CASSQPTGGTGRNENTIYF
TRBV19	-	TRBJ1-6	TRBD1	TGTGCCAGTAGTATAGATGCCGGGACAGGGGACTCACCCCTCCACTTT	CASSIDAGTGDSPLHF
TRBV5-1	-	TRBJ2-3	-	TGCGCCAGCAGCTCGGCAGGGTCGGAAGATACGCAGTATTTT	CASSSAGSEDTQYF
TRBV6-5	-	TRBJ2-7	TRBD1	TGTGCCAGCAGTTTCCGGGACAGTCTGAACGAGCAGTACTTC	CASSFRDSLNEQYF
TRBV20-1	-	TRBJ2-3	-	TGCAGTGTTAAGCGGGCAGATACGCAGTATTTT	CSVKRADTQYF
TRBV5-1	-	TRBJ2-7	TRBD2	TGCGCCAGCAGCTTAGCGGGAGGAGGGTACGAGCAGTACTTC	CASSLAGGGYEQYF
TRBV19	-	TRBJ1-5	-	TGTGCCAGTAGTATTTGGGGCAGCAATCAGCCCCAGCATTTT	CASSIWGSNQPQHF
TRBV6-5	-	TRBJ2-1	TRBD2	TGTGCCAGCAGTTACTCGCCTAGCGGGTCCTACAATGAGCAGTTCTTC	CASSYSPSGSYNEQFF
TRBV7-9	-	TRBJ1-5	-	TGTGCCAGCAGCCCGAAGGACAACGCCGTGTATAGCAATCAGCCCCAGCATTTT	CASSPKDNAVYSNQPQHF
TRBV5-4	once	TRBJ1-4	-	TGTGCCAGCAGCCGCGAACAGGGATTAAATGAAAAACTGTTTTTT	CASSREQGLNEKLFF
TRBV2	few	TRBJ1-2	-	TGTGCCAGCAGTGAAGGACAGAACTATGGCTACACCTTC	CASSEGQNYGYTF
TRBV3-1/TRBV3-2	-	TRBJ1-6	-	TGTGCCAGCAGCCCGGTAATCGGCGGCGCGAATTCACCCCTCCACTTT	CASSPVIGGANSPLHF
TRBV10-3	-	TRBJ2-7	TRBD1	TGTGCCATCGGGACAGGGAGCTCCTACGAGCAGTACTTC	CAIGTGSSYEQYF
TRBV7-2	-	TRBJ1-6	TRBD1	TGTGCCAGCAGTGGGGACAGGGGATCACCCCTCCACTTT	CASSGDRGSPLHF
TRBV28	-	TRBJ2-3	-	TGTGCCAGCAGTTCCACTCATGTGGATACGCAGTATTTT	CASSSTHVDTQYF
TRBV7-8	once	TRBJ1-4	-	TGTGCCAGCAGCTTCTTCTCCCCGGTGCGAGGAAAACTGTTTTTT	CASSFFSPVRGKLFF
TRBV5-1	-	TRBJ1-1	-	TGCGCCAGCAGCGAGGACACCTCGAACACTGAAGCTTTCTTT	CASSEDTSNTEAFF
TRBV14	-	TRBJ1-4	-	TGTGCCAGCAGCCAAGATTCCGCAACTAATGAAAAACTGTTTTTT	CASSQDSATNEKLFF
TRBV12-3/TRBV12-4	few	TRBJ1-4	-	TGTGCCAGCAGTTTAGAAGGGAGAGAAAAACTGTTTTTT	CASSLEGREKLFF
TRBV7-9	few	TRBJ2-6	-	TGTGCCAGCAGCTTAGCGGCGGTTTCTGGGGCCAACGTCCTGACTTTC	CASSLAAVSGANVLTF
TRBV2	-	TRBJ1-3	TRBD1	TGTGCCAGCAGTTCCCGGACAGGGTCTGGAAACACCATATATTTT	CASSSRTGSGNTIYF
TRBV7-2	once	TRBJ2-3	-	TGTGCCAGCAGCTTATCCTCCAGCACAGATACGCAGTATTTT	CASSLSSSTDTQYF
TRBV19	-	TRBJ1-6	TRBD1	TGTGCCAGTAGTAGGACAGGTCTAAATTCACCCCTCCACTTT	CASSRTGLNSPLHF
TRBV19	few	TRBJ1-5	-	TGTGCCAGTAGTGTGGAGGGAGGGGTCCCTAATCAGCCCCAGCATTTT	CASSVEGGVPNQPQHF
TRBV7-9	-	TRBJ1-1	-	TGTGCCAGCAGCCGACAGGTGGGCACTGAAGCTTTCTTT	CASSRQVGTEAFF
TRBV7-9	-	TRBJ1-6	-	TGTGCCAGCAGTTACCGGGACATGAATAATTCACCCCTCCACTTT	CASSYRDMNNSPLHF
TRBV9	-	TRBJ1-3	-	TGTGCCAGCAGCGCTCTACAGGGAACTGGAAACACCATATATTTT	CASSALQGTGNTIYF
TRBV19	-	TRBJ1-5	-	TGTGCCAGTAGTATACCTCCTTATGAGGGACAGCCCCAGCATTTT	CASSIPPYEGQPQHF
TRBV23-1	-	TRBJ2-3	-	TGCGCCAGCCGGACTAGGGGGGCAGTTAGCACAGATACGCAGTATTTT	CASRTRGAVSTDTQYF